This paragraph covers one TCR beta chain sequence. Its cognate antigen has yet to be identified. Qualities for individual bases were not recorded, and no much larger clone is one base off. V sheds 3 bases and J sheds 1 base, leaving 16 bases between their ends. Measured from the cysteine to the phenylalanine, the CDR3 is 16 residues long. The read is trimmed to its CDR3 DNA, 48 bases read in frame from base 1. The germline V gene encodes CDR1 LGHNA and CDR2 YNFKEQ. This sample is part of a study of cytomegalovirus exposure and HLA in healthy donors (dated by TCRdb to 2016 to 2017). Study-level background: An earlier analysis of some 600 of the donors reported 276 Gb of sequence data and 95 million to 130 million unique TCR beta sequences obtained from about 179 million T cells. An early release covering 550 to 650 HLA-typed donors comprised about 300 gigabases of sequencing data and around 86 million unique TCR sequences. The genetic ancestry cluster associated with self-reported Caucasian donors included about four fifths of the roughly 400 genotyped donors. The study aimed to test whether cataloging public T cell receptors could reveal signatures of past pathogen exposure. Using immunosequencing, the study profiled T cell repertoires from 500 to 800 subjects and related those repertoires to cytomegalovirus serostatus. A separate validation cohort of some 130 different subjects was used in addition to the 666-subject first cohort. To predict cytomegalovirus infection status, the study combined high-throughput TCR immunosequencing, statistical association of individual TCRs with disease status, and machine learning. In a later analysis, previously published TCR beta repertoires from about 640 donors were re-analyzed and high-resolution HLA genotyping was added so that TCR occurrence patterns could be studied. In the later analysis, no new phenotypic data were used to find candidate immune exposures; instead, reliance was placed on TCR beta sequences and their occurrence across donors. To decide whether each TCR beta V gene segment behaved as functional or pseudogenic, an earlier analysis of 587 of the donors relied on high-throughput TCR beta sequencing. Alongside the repertoire data, information on donor age, sex, ethnicity and CMV serostatus was compiled. A later genetic analysis took genome-wide SNP genotypes for about three fifths of the 666 donors and used that subset as a discovery cohort. All discovery cohort repertoires had been generated using a single sequencing platform. Class I and class II HLA loci were covered by the typing at four-digit resolution. The number of donors typed differed by locus, with roughly 629-640 for A, B, C, DRB1 and DQB1, around 500 for DQA1, 600 to 610 for DPA1, and 400 to 490 for DPB1. Because of strong linkage in the cohort, roughly 5 DR-DQ haplotypes were treated as single units for association and clustering. Across approximately 400 genotyped donors of the cohort, an average of 235,054 unique TCR beta nucleotide sequences per donor were sequenced, and roughly a sixth of those sequences were non-productive.

What the authors observed across the whole study: Some IMGT-functional V segments, including TRBV6-2 and TRBV6-3, could not be told apart with the 87-base-pair reads, so those segments were excluded. It was suggested by the authors that the approach could potentially be generalized to other disease states and immunological phenotypes. Because counts were too low, some 17 rarely observed V segments, including chromosome 9 orphons, were left out of the earlier analysis of some 600 of the donors. Compared with the approximately 710-donor mean, donors in an Asian-associated ancestry cluster had fewer N-insertions in productive TCRs, according to a later genetic analysis. In the study, 150 to 200 TCR beta chains were listed as associated with cytomegalovirus. Correlated functional status among segregating V segments might be attributable to linkage disequilibrium, but an unknown experimental factor could not be ruled out. A group of highly shared sequence variants was considered likely to be a technical artifact of the sequencing pipeline. Three of the identified cytomegalovirus-associated TCR beta chains were confirmed in vitro to be specific for cytomegalovirus antigens. Assigning TCR associations to individual alleles was difficult when HLA alleles, especially DR and DQ, strongly co-occurred. In both the original and validation cohorts, the classifier was reported to diagnose cytomegalovirus status with high specificity and sensitivity. Presence/absence analyses assumed roughly uniform sequencing depth across donors, an assumption that may not hold. An earlier analysis of roughly 570 of the donors showed that most TCR beta V segments appeared in productive rearrangements either about 87% or about 30% of the time, which broadly matched IMGT annotations. For the cohort, immune exposure information was limited to CMV serostatus. A later analysis associated about 16,000 TCR beta sequences with specific HLA alleles at a false discovery rate of 0.05. Compared with equally common non-associated chains, HLA-associated TCR beta chains in a later analysis were more clonally expanded and had lower generation probabilities. The cohort was sequenced for TCR beta chains only, and without alpha or paired-chain data the features that could be detected were limited. Across donors, most TCR sequences were observed very rarely, whereas some public TCRs were present in many individuals. Several of the top co-occurrence clusters appeared to be linked to parvovirus B19, influenza, CMV and Epstein-Barr virus, according to a later analysis. An association between a missense DCLRE1C variant and V-gene and J-gene trimming of TCR beta chains was found in a later genetic analysis and replicated in an independent cohort. In a later analysis, TCR association rates were found to vary across HLA loci, with the most associated TCRs seen for DRB1 alleles and the fewest for HLA-C alleles. A later analysis found that most CMV-associated TCR beta chains appeared HLA-restricted, with HLA associations seemingly driven largely by CMV exposure. A further reported finding was that TCR beta sequences accurately predicted the HLA-A and HLA-B alleles for most subjects in the first cohort. Because some donors lacked HLA typing at each locus, the association tests relied only on the typed subset.

The cohort comprised around 700 healthy bone marrow donors. All cohort members were sampled while nominally healthy, although unrecorded immune exposures were likely present. The donor tested CMV seronegative and was one of the 352 seronegative cohort members. Each donor provided a peripheral blood sample, and peripheral blood mononuclear cells were used for TCR beta sequencing. The Qiagen DNeasy Blood Extraction Kit was used to extract genomic DNA from the blood cell samples. Preparation of the library involved the immunoSEQ multiplex PCR assay. For the multiplex PCR, a mixture combining 60 forward primers for TCR Vbeta segments and 13 reverse primers for TCR Jbeta segments was used. The CDR3 region of rearranged TCR beta genes was amplified from genomic DNA by a multiplex PCR assay. On the Illumina HiSeq System, the amplified TCR beta libraries were sequenced as 87-base-pair reads. The authors' analysis ran thus. A later analysis tallied around 80 million unique TCR beta chains across the 550 to 850 repertoires, and approximately 12 million of those chains were shared by two or more donors. Raw reads were error-corrected and collapsed into unique sequences by a nearest-neighbor algorithm in which closely related sequences were merged to remove PCR and sequencing errors. V, D and J gene segments were assigned by aligning CDR3 sequences to IMGT reference sequences. For a sequence to be retained, a match of at least six nucleotides to both a V gene segment and a J gene segment was required. A rearrangement counted as productive if the CDR3 had no stop codons and remained in frame with V and J, and every other rearrangement counted as non-productive. Following IMGT convention, CDR3 was defined as the stretch from the second conserved V-encoded cysteine up to the conserved J-encoded phenylalanine. The earlier analysis of about 500 of the donors excluded sequences that lacked an unambiguous match to a single V gene segment. In an earlier analysis of 587 of the donors, V segments were called functional above 56.7% productive rearrangements and were called segregating when the between-donor standard deviation exceeded 5%. A statistical classification framework was built for diagnosing cytomegalovirus status from the catalog of TCR beta chain sequences. In a later analysis, TCR nucleotide sequences were compared against IMGT/GENE-DB human TR gene sequences so that V and J genes could be assigned. The TCRdist pipeline was used in a later analysis to assign CDR3 sequences and most-parsimonious VDJ recombination scenarios. In a later analysis, each TCR beta chain was defined by its CDR3 amino acid sequence together with its V-gene family, and reads lacking a unique V-gene family were excluded. As a way to deal with suspected cross-contamination and a sequencing artifact, a later analysis dropped 500 to 700 nucleotide sequences that were highly shared and had low generation probability. For each public chain, a later analysis derived a clonal expansion index from normalized ranks of inferred template counts within each repertoire. A later analysis computed generation probabilities with a VDJ recombination model fitted to out-of-frame rearrangements, and checked the results against IGoR. In a later analysis, TCR-TCR, TCR-HLA and TCR-CMV co-occurrence was scored with hypergeometric tests, and a repertoire-size bias correction was applied to TCR pairs. A later analysis estimated false discovery rates by permuting HLA or CMV assignments 20 times. In a later analysis, co-occurring TCRs were grouped using DBSCAN, with TCRdist sequence similarity added in when clustering inside HLA-allele-positive subsets. For co-occurrence clustering, repertoires with fewer than 30,000 or more than 120,000 public chains were excluded, along with about five repertoires with anomalous nucleotide sharing. The clones in this table, taken by TCRdb from immuneACCESS, are in-frame only. Not every clone is retained; where verified, under half of the shortfall comes from an unresolved V gene, and the cause of the rest is unknown. V and J calls and clone size are as listed in that table; D and trimming were resolved from the DNA. The sample yields over 100,000 clones; more than 55% were counted once. Of the sample, 1.5% is held by the ten largest clones.

Sample: PBMCs. This receptor chain uses TRBV4-2 and TRBJ2-7; TRBD1 is a possible D gene, resting on 8 matching bases. The TCR comes from a man aged 18 to 29 in good health and CMV-seronegative. The nucleotide sequence is given as TGTGCCAGCAGCCAGCTCGGACAGGGAGGGTCCTACGAGCAGTACTTC. It codes for CASSQLGQGGSYEQYF.